There are a few counts of the clone carrying this T cell receptor (beta chain). The antigen is unknown. V shed 7 bases and J shed 0 bases, with 9 bases lying between them. CDR3 length: 13 residues. Germline V CDR1 and CDR2: MNHNS, SASEGT. Each sample came from a Caucasian adult donor living in Nashville, Tennessee. Execution of the assay was at deep level. Sequencing used immunoSEQ multiplex PCR; TCRdb keeps in-frame clones, though not all of them. Among under 1,100,000 clones listed, roughly 70% were seen once. The data derive from a study of shared clonotypes between healthy human individuals. Study-wide findings and caveats: Specimens sampled were limited to blood, with tissue repertoires likely differing. The sharing of 4.5% to 6.5% of naive CD4 clonotypes was seen across a handful of donors.

The TCR comes from a young man in good health. The chain carries TRBV6-1 and TRBJ1-1; D not certain. The specimen sequenced was memory CD4+ T cells sorted from blood. Subset meaning: CD45RA-negative fraction. CDR3 in DNA: TGTGCCAGCATTTGGCCCATGAACACTGAAGCTTTCTTT. It codes for CASIWPMNTEAFF.